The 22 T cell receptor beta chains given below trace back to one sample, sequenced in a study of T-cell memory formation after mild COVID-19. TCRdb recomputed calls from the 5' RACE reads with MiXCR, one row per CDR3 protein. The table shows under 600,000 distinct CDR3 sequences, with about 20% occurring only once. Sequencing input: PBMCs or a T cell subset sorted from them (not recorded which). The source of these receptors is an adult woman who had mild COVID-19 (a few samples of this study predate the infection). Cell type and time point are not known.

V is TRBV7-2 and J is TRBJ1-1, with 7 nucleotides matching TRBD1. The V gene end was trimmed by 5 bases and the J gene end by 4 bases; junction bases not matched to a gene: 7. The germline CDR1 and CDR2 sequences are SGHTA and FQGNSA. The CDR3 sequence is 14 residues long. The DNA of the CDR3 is TGTGCCAGCAGCCGCAGGGGGTTGGGCACTGAAGCTTTCTTT. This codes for CASSRRGLGTEAFF.

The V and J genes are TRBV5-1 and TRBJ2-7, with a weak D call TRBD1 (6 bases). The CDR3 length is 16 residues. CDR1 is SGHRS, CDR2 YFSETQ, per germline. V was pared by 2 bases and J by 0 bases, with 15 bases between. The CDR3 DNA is TGCGCCAGCAGCTTTGCGAAGGACAGAAGCTCCTACGAGCAGTACTTC. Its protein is CASSFAKDRSSYEQYF.

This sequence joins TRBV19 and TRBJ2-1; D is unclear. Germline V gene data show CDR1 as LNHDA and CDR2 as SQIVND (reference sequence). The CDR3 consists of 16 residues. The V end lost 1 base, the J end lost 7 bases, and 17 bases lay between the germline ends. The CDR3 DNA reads TGTGCCAGTAGTATAGTGGCGGTATCCTTGGTTAATGAGCAGTTCTTC. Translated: CASSIVAVSLVNEQFF.

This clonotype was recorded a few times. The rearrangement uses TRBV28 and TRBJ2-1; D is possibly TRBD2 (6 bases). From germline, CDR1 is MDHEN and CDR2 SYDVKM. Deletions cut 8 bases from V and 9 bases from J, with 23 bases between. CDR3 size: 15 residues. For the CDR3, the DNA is TGTGCCAGCCTTAACCTTCGACTAGAACGAATTGAGCAGTTCTTC. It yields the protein CASLNLRLERIEQFF. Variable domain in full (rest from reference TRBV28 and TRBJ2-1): DVKVTQSSRYLVKRTGEKVFLECVQDMDHENMFWYRQDPGLGLRLIYFSYDVKMKEKGDIPEGYSVSREKKERFSLILESASTNQTSMYLCASLNLRLERIEQFFGPGTRLTVL.

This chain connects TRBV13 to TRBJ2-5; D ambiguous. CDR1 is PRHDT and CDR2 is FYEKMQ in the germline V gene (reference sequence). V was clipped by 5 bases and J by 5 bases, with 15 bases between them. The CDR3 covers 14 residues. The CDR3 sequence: CASSAPSSLETQYF. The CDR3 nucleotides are TGTGCCAGCAGCGCACCTTCGAGCCTGGAGACCCAGTACTTC.

CDR3: CAWKLAGTPGANVLTF. The CDR3 DNA reads as TGTGCCTGGAAGCTAGCGGGTACCCCTGGGGCCAACGTCCTGACTTTC. V gene TRBV30 combines with J gene TRBJ2-6; TRBD2 matches 8 bases. The CDR3 is 16 residues long. V gave up 4 bases and J gave up 2 bases; unmatched junction bases: 7. Germline loops: CDR1 GTSNPN, CDR2 SVGIG (reference sequence). Full variable domain (rest looked up from reference TRBV30 and TRBJ2-6): SQTIHQWPATLVQPVGSPLSLECTVEGTSNPNLYWYRQAAGRGLQLLFYSVGIGQISSEVPQNLSASRPQDRQFILSSKKLLLSDSGFYLCAWKLAGTPGANVLTFGAGSRLTVL.

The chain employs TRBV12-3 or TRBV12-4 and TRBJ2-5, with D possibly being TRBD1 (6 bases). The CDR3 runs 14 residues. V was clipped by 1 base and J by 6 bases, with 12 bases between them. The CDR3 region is CASSLVQGGKTQYF. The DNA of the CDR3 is TGTGCCAGCAGTTTAGTACAGGGTGGAAAGACCCAGTACTTC.

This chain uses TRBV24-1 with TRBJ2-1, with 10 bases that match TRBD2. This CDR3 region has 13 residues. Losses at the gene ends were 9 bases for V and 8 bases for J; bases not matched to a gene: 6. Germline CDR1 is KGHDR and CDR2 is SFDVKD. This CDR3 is CATGLAGVHEQFF. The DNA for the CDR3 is TGTGCCACCGGGCTAGCGGGAGTCCATGAGCAGTTCTTC.

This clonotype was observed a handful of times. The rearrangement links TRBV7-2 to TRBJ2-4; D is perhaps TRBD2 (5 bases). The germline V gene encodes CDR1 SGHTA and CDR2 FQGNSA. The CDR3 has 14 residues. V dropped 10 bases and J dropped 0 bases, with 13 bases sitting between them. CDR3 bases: TGTGCCATCCATCGCGCGGGAGCCAAAAACATTCAGTACTTC. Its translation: CAIHRAGAKNIQYF.

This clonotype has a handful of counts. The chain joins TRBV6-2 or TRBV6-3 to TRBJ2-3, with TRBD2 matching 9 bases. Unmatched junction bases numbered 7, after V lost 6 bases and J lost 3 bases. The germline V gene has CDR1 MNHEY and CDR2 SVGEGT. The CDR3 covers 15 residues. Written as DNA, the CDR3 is TGTGCCAGCAGCCCGGCGGGGGGGCGAACAGATACGCAGTATTTT. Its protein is CASSPAGGRTDTQYF.

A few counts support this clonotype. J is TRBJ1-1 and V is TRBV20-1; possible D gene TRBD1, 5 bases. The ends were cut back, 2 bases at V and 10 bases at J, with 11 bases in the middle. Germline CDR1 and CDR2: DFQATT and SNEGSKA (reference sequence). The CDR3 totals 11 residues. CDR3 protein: CSARPQGVAFF. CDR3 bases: TGCAGTGCTAGACCCCAGGGTGTAGCTTTCTTT.

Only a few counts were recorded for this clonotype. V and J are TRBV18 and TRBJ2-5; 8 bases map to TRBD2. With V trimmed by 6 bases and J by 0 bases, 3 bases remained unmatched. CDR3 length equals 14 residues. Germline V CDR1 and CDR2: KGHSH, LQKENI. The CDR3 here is CASSQLADQETQYF. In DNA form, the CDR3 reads TGTGCCAGCTCTCAACTAGCGGACCAAGAGACCCAGTACTTC. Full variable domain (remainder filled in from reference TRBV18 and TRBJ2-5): NAGVMQNPRHLVRRRGQEARLRCSPMKGHSHVYWYRQLPEEGLKFMVYLQKENIIDESGMPKERFSAEFPKEGPSILRIQQVVRGDSAAYFCASSQLADQETQYFGPGTRLLVL.

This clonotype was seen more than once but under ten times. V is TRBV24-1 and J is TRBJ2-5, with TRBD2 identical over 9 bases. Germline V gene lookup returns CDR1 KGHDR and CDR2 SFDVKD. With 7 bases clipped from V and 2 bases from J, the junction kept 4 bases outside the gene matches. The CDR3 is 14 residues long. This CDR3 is CATSEAGGQETQYF. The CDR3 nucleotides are TGTGCCACCAGCGAAGCGGGGGGTCAAGAGACCCAGTACTTC.

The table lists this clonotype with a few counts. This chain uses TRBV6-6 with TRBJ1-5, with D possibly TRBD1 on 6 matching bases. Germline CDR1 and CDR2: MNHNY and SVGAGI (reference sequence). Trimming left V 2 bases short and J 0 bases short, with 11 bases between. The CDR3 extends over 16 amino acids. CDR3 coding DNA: TGTGCCAGCAGTTACCGGACAGCCGATAGCAATCAGCCCCAGCATTTT. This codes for CASSYRTADSNQPQHF.

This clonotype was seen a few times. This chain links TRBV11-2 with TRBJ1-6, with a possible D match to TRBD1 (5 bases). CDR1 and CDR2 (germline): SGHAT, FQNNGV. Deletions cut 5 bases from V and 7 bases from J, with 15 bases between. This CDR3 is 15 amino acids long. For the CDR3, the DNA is TGTGCCAGCAGCCTCCGGAGTCAGGGAAATTCACCCCTCCACTTT. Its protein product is CASSLRSQGNSPLHF.

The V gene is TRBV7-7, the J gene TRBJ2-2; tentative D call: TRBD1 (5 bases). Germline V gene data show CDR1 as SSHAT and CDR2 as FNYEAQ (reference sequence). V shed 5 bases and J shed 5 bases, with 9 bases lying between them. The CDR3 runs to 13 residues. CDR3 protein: CASSTQVTGELFF. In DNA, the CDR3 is TGTGCCAGCAGCACACAGGTGACCGGGGAGCTGTTTTTT. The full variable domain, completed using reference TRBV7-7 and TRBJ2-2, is GAGVSQSPRYKVTKRGQDVTLRCDPISSHATLYWYQQALGQGPEFLTYFNYEAQPDKSGLPSDRFSAERPEGSISTLTIQRTEQRDSAMYRCASSTQVTGELFFGEGSRLTVL.

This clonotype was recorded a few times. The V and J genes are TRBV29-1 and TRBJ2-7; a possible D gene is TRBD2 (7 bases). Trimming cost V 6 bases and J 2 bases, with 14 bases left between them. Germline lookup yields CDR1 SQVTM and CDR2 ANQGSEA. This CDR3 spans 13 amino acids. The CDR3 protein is CSVLGGAAYEQYF. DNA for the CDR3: TGCAGCGTCCTGGGGGGGGCGGCCTACGAGCAGTACTTC.

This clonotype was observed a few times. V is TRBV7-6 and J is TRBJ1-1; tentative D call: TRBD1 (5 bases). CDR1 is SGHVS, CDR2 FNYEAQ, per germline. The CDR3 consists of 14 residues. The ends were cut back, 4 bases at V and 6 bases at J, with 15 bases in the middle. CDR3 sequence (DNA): TGTGCCAGCAGCTCCTGGGCCCGGGGGGCTGAAGCTTTCTTT. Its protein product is CASSSWARGAEAFF.

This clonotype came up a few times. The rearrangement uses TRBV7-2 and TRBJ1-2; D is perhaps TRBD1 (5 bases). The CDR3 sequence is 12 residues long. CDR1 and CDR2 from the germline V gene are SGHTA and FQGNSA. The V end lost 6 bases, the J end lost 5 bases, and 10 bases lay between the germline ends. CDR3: CASSPDRYGYTF. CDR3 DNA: TGTGCCAGCAGTCCCGACAGATATGGCTACACCTTC.

CDR3 DNA: TGCGCCAGCAGACCGACAGATTCGATTGAAAAACTGTTTTTT. Amino acids: CASRPTDSIEKLFF. This chain links TRBV5-1 with TRBJ1-4; D may be TRBD1 (5 bases). The V gene's germline CDR1 is SGHRS and CDR2 YFSETQ. There are 14 residues in the CDR3. V gave up 5 bases and J gave up 7 bases, with 15 bases separating them.

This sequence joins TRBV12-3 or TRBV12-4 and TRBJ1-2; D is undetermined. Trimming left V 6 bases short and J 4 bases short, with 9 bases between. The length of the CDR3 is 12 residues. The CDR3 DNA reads TGTGCCAGCAGCGGCAATAGCTATGGCTACACCTTC. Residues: CASSGNSYGYTF.

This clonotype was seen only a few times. CDR3 protein: CASSGEDRSWANVLTF. The CDR3 DNA reads TGCGCCAGCAGCGGGGAGGACAGGTCGTGGGCCAACGTCCTGACTTTC. This chain joins TRBV5-1 and TRBJ2-6; D is possibly TRBD1 (7 bases). CDR1 and CDR2 (germline): SGHRS, YFSETQ. V lost 4 bases, J lost 5 bases, and 16 bases lay in between. This CDR3 is 16 amino acids long.